Shown below are 9 T cell receptor beta chains from a single sample sequenced in a study of tumor and adjacent non-tumor tissue in lung cancer. Three rounds of nested PCR, following a modified ARM-PCR protocol, produced the TCRbeta library. TCRdb re-called the multiplex PCR reads with MiXCR, one entry per CDR3 protein. The data hold some 78,000 distinct CDR3 sequences, with approximately 79% observed a single time. No cell sorting was done before RNA was extracted from the tissue. Sequencing input: lung tumor tissue. The receptors stem from a woman between 45 and 65 years old with non-small cell lung cancer.

This clonotype was counted between two and nine times. The V and J genes are TRBV20-1 and TRBJ2-1; D might be TRBD2 (6 bases). From germline, CDR1 is DFQATT and CDR2 SNEGSKA (reference sequence). V gave up 4 bases and J gave up 6 bases, with 31 bases separating them. The length of the CDR3 is 19 residues. CDR3 amino acids: CSATWDSASGSVSRNEQFF. In DNA, the CDR3 is TGCAGTGCTACTTGGGACTCGGCTAGTGGGAGCGTGTCTCGCAATGAGCAGTTCTTC.

About this clonotype itself: The junction and the germline gene differ at one end; a read error may be behind it. The chain recombines TRBV20-1 with TRBJ2-3; D remains ambiguous. This CDR3 has 13 residues. Germline V gene sequence: CDR1 DFQATT, CDR2 SNEGSKA (reference sequence). This chain's CDR3 is CNAISVSTDTQYF. CDR3 DNA: TGCAATGCTATCTCCGTAAGCACAGATACGCAGTATTTT.

Details on this clonotype: Compared with germline, one end of the junction differs, possibly owing to a read error. The chain links TRBV5-6 to TRBJ2-7; D is possibly TRBD2 (6 bases). Germline V gives CDR1 SGHDT, CDR2 YYEEEE. This CDR3 comprises 14 residues. This CDR3 is CTSTETGVPYEQYF. The CDR3 nucleotides read TGTACCAGCACCGAGACGGGGGTTCCTTACGAGCAGTACTTC.

This clonotype was recorded many times. The gene calls are TRBV12-3 or TRBV12-4 and TRBJ2-2; 8 nucleotides align to TRBD1. The J segment lost 11 bases and the V segment lost 7 bases, leaving 12 bases of the junction unmatched. This CDR3 spans 14 amino acids. In DNA form, the CDR3 reads TGTGCCAGCACCCCGACTGGGACAGGTCAAGAGCTGTTTTTT. This encodes CASTPTGTGQELFF.

The sample holds one count of this clonotype. Since no conserved phenylalanine or tryptophan closes the CDR3, a read error is the likely cause. The J gene is TRBJ2-5, the V gene TRBV4-1; D unclear. The CDR3 spans 16 residues. Germline V CDR1 and CDR2: MGHRA, YSYEKL. In DNA, the CDR3 is TGCACCAGCAGCCAAGCCAAGAGGAACGGCCAAGGGACCCAGTACTTG. Translating gives CTSSQAKRNGQGTQYL.

The chain couples TRBV4-3 to TRBJ2-7, with TRBD2 matching over 14 bases. Germline values: CDR1 LGHNA, CDR2 YSLEER. V lost 7 bases, J lost 10 bases, and 15 bases stayed unmatched. The CDR3 has 16 amino acids. CDR3 sequence: CASTPRLAGGVREQYF. In DNA, the CDR3 is TGCGCCAGCACCCCCAGACTAGCGGGAGGGGTTAGGGAACAGTACTTC.

With regard to this clonotype: One junction end disagrees with the germline gene, perhaps due to a read error. This sequence joins TRBV20-1 and TRBJ2-5; no reliable D call. Germline CDR1 DFQATT, CDR2 SNEGSKA (reference sequence). This CDR3 has 12 residues. The CDR3 nucleotides are TGCAGTGCTAACCGGTACCAAGAGACCCGGTACTTC. Its protein is CSANRYQETRYF.

In the case of this clonotype: Given the absence of the conserved phenylalanine or tryptophan at the CDR3 end, a read error is likely. The chain recombines TRBV4-1 with TRBJ1-4; possible D gene TRBD1, 5 bases. This CDR3 has 15 amino acids. Germline V gene data show CDR1 as MGHRA and CDR2 as YSYEKL. V lost 7 bases and J 5 bases, leaving 17 bases between the germline ends. For the CDR3, the DNA is TGCGCCAGCATCCCAGGTACAGGAGGGAATGAAAAACTGTTTTAT. Translating gives CASIPGTGGNEKLFY.

The chain couples TRBV11-2 to TRBJ2-7; 7 bases map to TRBD2. Germline CDR1 and CDR2: SGHAT and FQNNGV. The CDR3 loop spans 16 amino acids. Trimming at V came to 6 bases and at J to 5 bases, leaving 16 bases not matched to a gene. CDR3 region: CASRLIGLVVSDEQYF. The CDR3 nucleotides are TGTGCCAGCAGGCTAATAGGACTAGTTGTCTCGGACGAGCAGTACTTC.